The entry that follows covers one T cell receptor (beta chain) sequence. Its antigen is undetermined. The CDR3 sequence is 14 residues long. The J segment lost 2 bases and the V segment lost 3 bases, leaving 3 bases of the junction unmatched. Germline loops: CDR1 SGHAT, CDR2 FQNNGV. PCR involved 60 Vbeta and 13 Jbeta primers. Method: immunoSEQ multiplex PCR; TCRdb's copy keeps in-frame clones and lacks some. This table holds tens of thousands of clones. This sample is drawn from a study of cytomegalovirus exposure and HLA in healthy donors. Study-level results: In terms of immune exposure information, only CMV serostatus was available. The investigators catalogued some 150 TCR beta chains as cytomegalovirus-associated. When a later analysis compared HLA-associated TCR beta chains with equally common others, the HLA-associated chains turned out to be more clonally expanded and to have lower generation probabilities. Presence/absence comparisons presumed near-even sequencing depth among donors.

The chain employs TRBV11-2 and TRBJ1-1; 7 positions agree with TRBD1. The material sequenced was PBMCs. The sequence came from a male donor in good health and CMV-seronegative. CDR3: CASSFSGGNTEAFF. The CDR3, as DNA: TGTGCCAGCAGCTTCTCAGGGGGAAACACTGAAGCTTTCTTT.